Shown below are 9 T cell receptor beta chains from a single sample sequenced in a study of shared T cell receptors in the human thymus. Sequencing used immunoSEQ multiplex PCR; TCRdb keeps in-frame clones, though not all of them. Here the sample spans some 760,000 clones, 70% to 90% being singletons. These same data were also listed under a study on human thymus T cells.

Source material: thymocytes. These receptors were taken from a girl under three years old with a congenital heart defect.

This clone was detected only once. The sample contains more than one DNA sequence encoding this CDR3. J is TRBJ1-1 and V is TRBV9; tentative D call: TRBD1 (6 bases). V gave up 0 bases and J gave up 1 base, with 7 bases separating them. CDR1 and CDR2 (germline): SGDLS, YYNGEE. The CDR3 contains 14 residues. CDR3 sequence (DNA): TGTGCCAGCAGCGTAGGGACAGCGAACACTGAAGCTTTCTTT. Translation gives CASSVGTANTEAFF. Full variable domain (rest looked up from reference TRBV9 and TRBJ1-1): DSGVTQTPKHLITATGQRVTLRCSPRSGDLSVYWYQQSLDQGLQFLIQYYNGEERAKGNILERFSAQQFPDLHSELNLSSLELGDSALYFCASSVGTANTEAFFGQGTRLTVV.

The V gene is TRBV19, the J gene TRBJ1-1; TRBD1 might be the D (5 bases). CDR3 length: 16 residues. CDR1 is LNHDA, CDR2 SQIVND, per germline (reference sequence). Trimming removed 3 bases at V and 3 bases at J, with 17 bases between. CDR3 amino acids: CASSIRRVREDTEAFF. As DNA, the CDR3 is TGTGCCAGTAGTATCCGGCGGGTCAGGGAGGACACTGAAGCTTTCTTT.

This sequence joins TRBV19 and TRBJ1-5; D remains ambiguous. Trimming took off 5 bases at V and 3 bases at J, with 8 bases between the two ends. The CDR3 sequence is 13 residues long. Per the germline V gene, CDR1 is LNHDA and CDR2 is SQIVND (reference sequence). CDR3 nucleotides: TGTGCCAGTAGTTTTAAGCTCAATCAGCCCCAGCATTTT. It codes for CASSFKLNQPQHF.

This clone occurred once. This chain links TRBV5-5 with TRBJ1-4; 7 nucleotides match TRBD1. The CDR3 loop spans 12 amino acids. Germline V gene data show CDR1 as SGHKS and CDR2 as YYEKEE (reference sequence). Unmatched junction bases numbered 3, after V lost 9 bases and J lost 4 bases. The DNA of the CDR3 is TGTGCCACACAGGGGCTTAATGAAAAACTGTTTTTT. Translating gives CATQGLNEKLFF.

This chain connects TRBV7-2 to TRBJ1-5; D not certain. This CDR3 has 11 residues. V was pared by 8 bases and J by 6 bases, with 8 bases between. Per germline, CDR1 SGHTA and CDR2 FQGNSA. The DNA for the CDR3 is TGTGCCAGCGCGTGGTGTCAGCCCCAGCATTTT. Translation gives CASAWCQPQHF. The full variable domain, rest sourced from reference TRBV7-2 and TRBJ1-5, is GAGVSQSPSNKVTEKGKDVELRCDPISGHTALYWYRQSLGQGLEFLIYFQGNSAPDKSGLPSDRFSAERTGGSVSTLTIQRTQQEDSAVYLCASAWCQPQHFGDGTRLSIL.

CDR3 in DNA: TGCGCCAGCAGCTTGGTGCAGGGAAGCAACACTGAAGCTTTCTTT. This encodes CASSLVQGSNTEAFF. V and J are TRBV5-1 and TRBJ1-1, with D tentatively TRBD1 (5 bases). In germline, CDR1 is SGHRS, CDR2 YFSETQ. The CDR3 has 15 amino acids. The germline V and J ends were trimmed by 0 bases and 2 bases, with 11 bases remaining between them.

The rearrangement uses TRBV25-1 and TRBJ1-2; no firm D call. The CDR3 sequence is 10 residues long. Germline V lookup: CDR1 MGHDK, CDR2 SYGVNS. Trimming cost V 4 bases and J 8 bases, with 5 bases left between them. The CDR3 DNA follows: TGTGCCAGCAGTGGAGAGGGCTACACCTTC. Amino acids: CASSGEGYTF.

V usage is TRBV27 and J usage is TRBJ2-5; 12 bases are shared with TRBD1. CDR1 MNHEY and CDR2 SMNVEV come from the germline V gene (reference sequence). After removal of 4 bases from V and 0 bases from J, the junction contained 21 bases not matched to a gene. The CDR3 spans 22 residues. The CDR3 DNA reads TGTGCCAGCAGTTCGGGACAGGGGGCCAGGGTTCAAAAGCTGCACCACCAAGAGACCCAGTACTTC. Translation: CASSSGQGARVQKLHHQETQYF.

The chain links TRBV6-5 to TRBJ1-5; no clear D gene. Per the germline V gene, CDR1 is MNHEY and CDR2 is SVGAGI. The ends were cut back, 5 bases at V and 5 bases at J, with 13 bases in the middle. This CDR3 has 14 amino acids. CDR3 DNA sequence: TGTGCCAGCAGTGAAGGGTACGGGGATCAGCCCCAGCATTTT. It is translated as CASSEGYGDQPQHF.